The TCR beta chain under discussion was sequenced for a study of beta chain features in type 1 diabetes (dated by TCRdb to 2016 to 2019). In the study overall: Mean age, gender distribution, total cell number and subset yield did not differ between patients and healthy donors. Regulatory and stem cell-like memory subsets were isolated from only 8 patients and 8 healthy donors, whereas naive and central memory subsets came from all 28 donors. In the study, recently diagnosed type 1 diabetes patients and matched healthy donors were compared on the TCRB repertoires of their sorted circulating CD4+ T cell subsets. A total of approximately 110,000,000 sorted cells were examined across all samples, and a strong correlation was observed between cell number per subset and RNA yield. The research as a whole found: In all four CD4+ subsets, TCRB CDR3 length was moderately but significantly shorter in type 1 diabetes patients. Because the HLA sub-analyses included only small numbers of individuals, any influence of HLA type on TCRB rearrangement was left unresolved. PCR might favor shorter templates, but patient and control samples were amplified and corrected together, so any skew would affect both groups equally. At VDJ recombination sites, type 1 diabetes patients had fewer insertions and more deleted nucleotides, which implies abnormalities in thymic rearrangement. The naive, central memory and regulatory TCRB repertoires appeared to resemble one another more closely among patients than among healthy donors. Because cDNA was sequenced instead of genomic DNA, highly expressing activated cells could be over-represented, though the groups showed no difference in activation or CD3 levels.

From each donor, a single peripheral blood sample of 90 to 150 mL on average was drawn into heparinised tubes. A BD FACSAria II was used to sort naive, central memory, regulatory and stem cell-like memory CD4+ T cells with a panel that included CD45RO, CCR7, CD25, CD127, CD95 and CD27. Purity was above 95% for every sorted population. Right away, PBMCs were isolated by Lymphoprep density gradient centrifugation and were stained directly, with no culture step. So that batch effects would be minimized, each experiment stained and sorted samples in pairs, pairing one healthy donor with one patient. V and J are trimmed by 2 bases and 7 bases, and the gene matches miss 7 bases of the junction. CDR1 and CDR2, per the germline V gene, are MNHEY and SVGAGI. The CDR3 numbers 15 residues from cysteine through phenylalanine. The DNA shown is the 45-base CDR3, in frame from base 1. As for this clone: No cognate antigen has been identified for it. No clone much larger than this one lies a single base away; base qualities are absent.

The entire isolated RNA was reverse transcribed using the High Capacity cDNA Reverse Transcription Kit, and thus expressed TCRB transcripts were sequenced. Naive, central memory and regulatory T cell samples underwent deep immunoSEQ sequencing, averaging around 3.7 million total reads per sample. Sorted cells were lysed in RLT buffer, and RNA was extracted using DNase-treated RNeasy Micro or Mini kits according to cell number. Each cell subset was processed separately to prevent cross-contamination, with patient and healthy donor samples processed together. Using the immunoSEQ multiplex PCR, TCRB sequences were amplified from cDNA into 87-bp fragments spanning the CDR3 region. The amplicons were sequenced using the Illumina HiSeq platform. On the authors' methods: Synthetic template baselines were used to correct PCR bias computationally, reads within Hamming distance 2 were collapsed, and singletons that could not be merged were discarded. By aligning reads against IMGT, V, D and J genes, CDR3 length, and insertions or deletions at six rearrangement sites were assigned. Within each subset, clonotype counts were normalized to sorted cell number, after which true diversity and Gini coefficients were computed with the tcR R package. The overlap coefficient, calculated on TCRB nucleotide sequences, was used to measure repertoire sharing. As a proxy for the pre-selection repertoire, out-of-frame TCRB sequences from naive cells were analyzed. What TCRdb holds here is the immuneACCESS table cut down to in-frame rearrangements. Part of the clones is not present; checked against another copy, under half of the missing clones reflect an unresolved V gene, and the others are unexplained. V, J and clone size derive from that table, while D and trimming were established from the DNA sequence. Here the sample has just over 600,000 clones; around 15% occur a single time. The ten biggest clones cover approximately 0.093% of the sample.

The receptor's source is a man aged 18 to 35 in good health. The sample taken for sequencing was naive CD4+ T cells from blood. This specimen's cell subset or site label, interpreted: true naive CD4+ T cells. The rearranged segments are TRBV6-5 and TRBJ1-4, with 7 bases in between that match TRBD1. The DNA sequence is given as TGTGCCAGCAGTTACCGACAGGGTCGGACTGAAAAACTGTTTTTT. Its amino acids are CASSYRQGRTEKLFF.